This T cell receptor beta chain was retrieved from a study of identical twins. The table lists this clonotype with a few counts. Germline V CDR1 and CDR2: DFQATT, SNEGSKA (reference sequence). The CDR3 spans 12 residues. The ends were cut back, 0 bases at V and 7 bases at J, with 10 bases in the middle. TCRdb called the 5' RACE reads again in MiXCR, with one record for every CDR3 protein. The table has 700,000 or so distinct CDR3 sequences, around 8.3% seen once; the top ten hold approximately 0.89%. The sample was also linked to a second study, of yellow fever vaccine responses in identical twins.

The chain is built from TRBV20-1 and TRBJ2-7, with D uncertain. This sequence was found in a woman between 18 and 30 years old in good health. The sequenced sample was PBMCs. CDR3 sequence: CSARETSREQYF. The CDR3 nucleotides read TGCAGTGCTAGAGAGACTTCTCGGGAGCAGTACTTC.